This TCR beta chain was sequenced during a study of blood T cell repertoires in COVID-19. It was during active infection that Seattle patients were enrolled and then longitudinally followed. Using immunoSEQ multiplex PCR, the repertoire was profiled, and TCRdb retains in-frame clones only, with some absent. In the table there are over 200,000 clones, over 75% of which are singletons. Germline loops: CDR1 LNHDA, CDR2 SQIVND (reference sequence). CDR3 length: 16 amino acids. The V segment lost 4 bases and the J segment 3 bases; nucleotides outside the gene matches: 6. The source of this sequence is a man aged 50-59 years with COVID-19, enrolled during active disease. Sequencing input: peripheral blood. V and J are TRBV19 and TRBJ2-1, with 10 bases aligning to TRBD2. The CDR3 DNA reads as TGTGCCAGTAGTAGACTAGCGGGTGATCTCTACAATGAGCAGTTCTTC. Protein sequence: CASSRLAGDLYNEQFF.